One sample yielded the 27 T cell receptor beta chains listed below, sequenced in a study of T-cell memory formation after mild COVID-19. TCRdb called the 5' RACE reads again in MiXCR, with one record for every CDR3 protein. The profile shows around 200,000 distinct CDR3 sequences, 15% to 20% of them singletons. Sequenced input: PBMCs or a T cell subset sorted from them (not recorded which). These TCRs come from an adult woman who had mild COVID-19 (a few samples of this study predate the infection). Cell type and time point are not known.

This sequence joins TRBV6-1 and TRBJ2-5, with D hard to call. Between the trimmed V and J ends, which lost 4 bases and 2 bases, there was a span of 14 bases. CDR1 and CDR2 from the germline V gene are MNHNS and SASEGT. The CDR3 contains 15 residues. This chain's CDR3 is CASSATPSAQETQYF. The CDR3 DNA is TGTGCCAGCAGTGCCACCCCTTCCGCACAAGAGACCCAGTACTTC.

This chain links TRBV6-2 or TRBV6-3 with TRBJ2-5, with 8 bases matching TRBD2. Germline V lookup: CDR1 MNHEY, CDR2 SVGEGT. The ends lost 6 bases at V and 6 bases at J; junction bases unmatched: 12. The CDR3 is made up of 15 amino acids. In nucleotides, the CDR3 is TGTGCCAGCAGACCCCAGCGGGAGAGAAGGAAGACCCAGTACTTC. It yields the protein CASRPQRERRKTQYF.

The chain is built from TRBV5-6 and TRBJ2-1, with 7 positions matching TRBD2. CDR1 is SGHDT and CDR2 is YYEEEE in the germline V gene. V lost 2 bases and J lost 6; bases outside the gene matches: 8. This CDR3 has 15 residues. CDR3 coding DNA: TGTGCCAGCAGCTTCGCCACGGGGGGAGGCAATGAGCAGTTCTTC. Protein sequence: CASSFATGGGNEQFF.

The chain has TRBV5-6 and TRBJ2-1, with 10 nucleotides matching TRBD1. The CDR3 loop spans 15 amino acids. CDR1 SGHDT and CDR2 YYEEEE come from the germline V gene. Unmatched junction bases numbered 7, after V lost 3 bases and J lost 7 bases. This CDR3 reads CASSYRDRGKNEQFF. Here the CDR3 DNA reads TGTGCCAGCAGCTACCGGGACAGGGGCAAAAATGAGCAGTTCTTC.

The rearrangement uses TRBV5-1 and TRBJ2-6; no firm D call. The length of the CDR3 is 15 residues. The V gene lost 3 bases and the J gene lost 2 bases, with 9 bases spanning the gap. The germline V gene encodes CDR1 SGHRS and CDR2 YFSETQ. In DNA, the CDR3 is TGCGCCAGCAGCTCACTAACCCCTGGGGCCAACGTCCTGACTTTC. The encoded protein is CASSSLTPGANVLTF.

The chain joins TRBV12-3 or TRBV12-4 to TRBJ2-3; D is possibly TRBD1 (7 bases). V was clipped by 6 bases and J by 1 base, with 17 bases between them. CDR3 length equals 16 residues. The CDR3 loop reads CASSFQGGSGTDTQYF. The CDR3 DNA sequence: TGTGCCAGCAGCTTCCAGGGGGGAAGTGGCACAGATACGCAGTATTTT.

The chain couples TRBV29-1 to TRBJ2-1; TRBD2 is a possible D gene (5 bases). CDR1 is SQVTM and CDR2 is ANQGSEA in the germline V gene. The CDR3 spans 16 residues. Trimming shortened V by 5 bases and J by 7 bases, and 24 bases separated the two germline ends. The CDR3 DNA reads TGCAGCGTTCTAGTTAAGCCCCCACGTACGGGAAATGAGCAGTTCTTC. Translating gives CSVLVKPPRTGNEQFF.

The chain employs TRBV18 and TRBJ2-7, with 9 bases that match TRBD1. From germline, CDR1 is KGHSH and CDR2 LQKENI. The ends lost 6 bases at V and 2 bases at J; junction bases unmatched: 14. This CDR3 region has 17 residues. The CDR3: CASSSATGGLTPYEQYF. The CDR3 coding sequence is TGTGCCAGCTCGTCAGCTACAGGGGGCCTTACCCCCTACGAGCAGTACTTC.

This clonotype has a handful of counts. This chain uses TRBV12-3 or TRBV12-4 with TRBJ1-2; TRBD1 is a possible D gene (6 bases). Trimming pared 4 bases from V and 7 bases from J, leaving 19 bases between. The CDR3 extends over 15 amino acids. CDR3: CASSSYRDTAGGYTF. DNA for the CDR3: TGTGCCAGCAGTTCCTACAGGGACACGGCCGGTGGCTACACCTTC.

This clonotype was seen a few times. The chain links TRBV12-3 or TRBV12-4 to TRBJ1-6; a weak D match, TRBD1 (5 bases). CDR3 length: 14 residues. Deletions cut 1 base from V and 10 bases from J, with 11 bases between. The CDR3 region is CASSLVGERSPLHF. The CDR3 bases are TGTGCCAGCAGTTTAGTGGGGGAGAGGTCACCCCTCCACTTT.

The chain combines TRBV7-2 with TRBJ2-7; D uncertain. The CDR3 has 13 amino acids. V was clipped by 2 bases and J by 3 bases, with 8 bases between them. Germline CDR1 SGHTA, CDR2 FQGNSA. The CDR3 DNA reads as TGTGCCAGCAGCTTAATCGACAACTACGAGCAGTACTTC. Protein product: CASSLIDNYEQYF.

This chain connects TRBV19 to TRBJ1-5; D possibly corresponds to TRBD1 (5 bases). Germline V lookup: CDR1 LNHDA, CDR2 SQIVND (reference sequence). This CDR3 comprises 15 residues. V lost 9 bases and J lost 1, with 16 bases in between. CDR3 sequence (DNA): TGTGCCAGCCACTTCCGGGACGGGAGCAATCAGCCCCAGCATTTT. Amino acids: CASHFRDGSNQPQHF.

The chain links TRBV7-2 to TRBJ2-1; D is possibly TRBD1 or TRBD2 (5 bases each). From germline, CDR1 is SGHTA and CDR2 FQGNSA. V was cut by 1 base and J by 15 bases, with 13 bases left in between. The CDR3 is made up of 12 amino acids. CDR3: CASSLVGTTGFF. The CDR3 nucleotides are TGTGCCAGCAGCTTAGTAGGGACCACCGGGTTCTTC.

The rearrangement joins TRBV30 to TRBJ2-7, with TRBD2 matching over 8 bases. V lost 0 bases to trimming and J lost 5 bases; unmatched junction nucleotides: 6. The germline V gene has CDR1 GTSNPN and CDR2 SVGIG (reference sequence). The length of the CDR3 is 14 residues. The CDR3 DNA reads TGTGCCTGGAGTGTACGGGGGGGGCGGCACGAGCAGTACTTC. This translates into CAWSVRGGRHEQYF.

This chain uses TRBV12-3 or TRBV12-4 with TRBJ1-3; 7 bases align to TRBD1. CDR3 length: 17 residues. With 6 bases clipped from V and 2 bases from J, the junction kept 13 bases outside the gene matches. The CDR3 region is CASSERRDSDAGNTIYF. CDR3 coding DNA: TGTGCCAGCAGCGAACGCCGGGACAGCGATGCTGGAAACACCATATATTTT.

This clonotype was counted between two and nine times. This chain uses TRBV5-5 with TRBJ2-3; no reliable D call. V lost 0 bases to trimming and J lost 1 base, with 18 bases between them. Germline V CDR1 and CDR2: SGHKS, YYEKEE (reference sequence). There are 18 residues in the CDR3. DNA of the CDR3: TGTGCCAGCAGCTTGGGGCCCCTCCGAAGGGAAGGCACAGATACGCAGTATTTT. Amino acids: CASSLGPLRREGTDTQYF.

The rearrangement joins TRBV7-2 to TRBJ2-1; D gene uncertain. The CDR3 is 11 amino acids. The V gene lost 2 bases and the J gene lost 9 bases, with 5 bases spanning the gap. Germline V CDR1 and CDR2: SGHTA, FQGNSA. The CDR3 nucleotides are TGTGCCAGCAGCTTATCGCTTGAGCAGTTCTTC. Protein: CASSLSLEQFF. Filled out from reference TRBV7-2 and TRBJ2-1, the complete variable domain reads GAGVSQSPSNKVTEKGKDVELRCDPISGHTALYWYRQSLGQGLEFLIYFQGNSAPDKSGLPSDRFSAERTGGSVSTLTIQRTQQEDSAVYLCASSLSLEQFFGPGTRLTVL.

This clonotype was counted between two and nine times. The CDR3 reads CASSQEPVNTQYF. The CDR3 DNA sequence: TGCGCCAGCAGCCAAGAGCCCGTTAATACGCAGTATTTT. The chain carries TRBV4-3 and TRBJ2-3; D call uncertain. V gave up 0 bases and J gave up 7 bases, with 8 bases separating them. The germline CDR1 and CDR2 sequences are LGHNA and YSLEER. The CDR3 consists of 13 residues.

A few counts support this clonotype. The V call is TRBV29-1, the J call TRBJ2-3; D not certain. Germline V gene sequence: CDR1 SQVTM, CDR2 ANQGSEA. This CDR3 has 12 residues. V lost 3 bases, J lost 4 bases, and 8 bases lay in between. Here the CDR3 reads CSVDQPPDTQYF. In DNA form, the CDR3 reads TGCAGCGTTGACCAACCCCCAGATACGCAGTATTTT.

Many counts were recorded for this clonotype. The genes are TRBV7-2 and TRBJ2-1; TRBD2 aligns across 12 bases. The CDR3 extends over 17 amino acids. CDR1 and CDR2 (germline): SGHTA, FQGNSA. The J segment lost 8 bases and the V segment lost 1 base, leaving 9 bases of the junction unmatched. The CDR3 bases are TGTGCCAGCAGCTTAGTGCCACTAGCGGGAGGAGTGGATGAGCAGTTCTTC. Its protein product is CASSLVPLAGGVDEQFF.

This clonotype appeared a few times. The chain combines TRBV5-6 with TRBJ2-5; possibly TRBD1 for D (6 bases). This CDR3 is 15 amino acids long. Trimming shortened V by 4 bases and J by 5 bases, and 18 bases separated the two germline ends. Germline V gene lookup returns CDR1 SGHDT and CDR2 YYEEEE. The CDR3: CASSLPGESRETQYF. CDR3 coding DNA: TGTGCCAGCAGCCTCCCAGGGGAAAGTAGGGAGACCCAGTACTTC.

V usage is TRBV6-1 and J usage is TRBJ1-1, with TRBD1 as a possible D gene (6 bases). CDR3 length: 14 residues. The germline V gene encodes CDR1 MNHNS and CDR2 SASEGT. The V and J ends lost 6 bases and 5 bases respectively, with 16 bases between them. The CDR3 spells CASSPGGARTEAFF. Written as DNA, the CDR3 is TGTGCCAGCAGCCCGGGGGGGGCGAGGACTGAAGCTTTCTTT.

CDR3: CASSGIRDREANEQFF. The CDR3 nucleotides read TGCGCCAGCAGTGGGATCAGGGACAGGGAGGCCAATGAGCAGTTCTTC. The chain carries TRBV10-2 and TRBJ2-1; 9 bases align to TRBD1. This CDR3 comprises 16 residues. The J segment lost 6 bases and the V segment lost 4 bases, leaving 10 bases of the junction unmatched. CDR1 and CDR2 from the germline V gene are WSHSY and SAAADI.

The chain combines TRBV29-1 with TRBJ2-5, with D unclear. This CDR3 is built from 14 residues. The ends were cut back, 4 bases at V and 2 bases at J, with 14 bases in the middle. Germline values: CDR1 SQVTM, CDR2 ANQGSEA. The CDR3 DNA is TGCAGCGTTGTTGGTCCGGTGGCTCAAGAGACCCAGTACTTC. This gives the protein CSVVGPVAQETQYF.

The chain combines TRBV20-1 with TRBJ2-1, with D unresolved. Trimming removed 6 bases at V and 0 bases at J, with 9 bases between. The germline V gene has CDR1 DFQATT and CDR2 SNEGSKA (reference sequence). CDR3 length: 13 residues. The CDR3 protein is CSARRSSYNEQFF. CDR3 in DNA: TGCAGTGCCAGACGGAGCTCCTACAATGAGCAGTTCTTC.

This clonotype turned up a few times. This chain uses TRBV12-3 or TRBV12-4 with TRBJ1-1; D is uncertain. The CDR3 runs to 14 residues. V was cut by 8 bases and J by 5 bases, with 18 bases left in between. Here the CDR3 reads CASRGGRAITEAFF. The CDR3 bases are TGTGCCAGCCGGGGAGGGCGAGCAATAACTGAAGCTTTCTTT.

The genes are TRBV12-3 or TRBV12-4 and TRBJ1-3; 8 positions agree with TRBD1. V lost 4 bases, J lost 15 bases, and 8 bases stayed unmatched. The CDR3 is made up of 12 amino acids. CDR3 in amino acids: CASSSSAGGKYF. The CDR3 coding sequence is TGTGCCAGCAGTTCCTCGGCAGGGGGCAAATATTTT.